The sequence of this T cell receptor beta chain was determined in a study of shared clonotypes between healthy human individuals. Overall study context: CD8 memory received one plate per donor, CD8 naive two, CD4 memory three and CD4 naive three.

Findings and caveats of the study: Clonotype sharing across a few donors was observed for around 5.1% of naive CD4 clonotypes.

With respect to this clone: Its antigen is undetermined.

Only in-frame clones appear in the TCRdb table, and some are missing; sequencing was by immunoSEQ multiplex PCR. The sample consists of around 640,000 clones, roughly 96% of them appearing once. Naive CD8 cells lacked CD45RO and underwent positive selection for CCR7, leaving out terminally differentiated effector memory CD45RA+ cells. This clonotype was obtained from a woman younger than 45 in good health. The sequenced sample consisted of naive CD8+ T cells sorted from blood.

CDR3: CASSAGTGISDTQYF. The CDR3 DNA is TGTGCCAGCAGCGCCGGAACAGGGATTTCTGATACGCAGTATTTT. V is TRBV7-9 and J is TRBJ2-3; the D gene is possibly TRBD1 (6 bases). V lost 5 bases to trimming and J lost 6 bases, with 18 bases between them. Looked up from germline, CDR1 is SEHNR and CDR2 is FQNEAQ (reference sequence). The CDR3 totals 15 residues.